Following are 26 T cell receptor beta chains from one sample sequenced in a study of cytomegalovirus exposure and HLA in healthy donors. Both 60 Vbeta primers and 13 Jbeta primers went into the PCR. Sequencing used immunoSEQ multiplex PCR; TCRdb keeps in-frame clones, though not all of them. Found here are 150,000 to 200,000 clones, more than 85% of them singletons; the top ten hold about 0.24%. The material sequenced was PBMCs. The receptors were sampled from a girl less than two years old in good health and CMV-seronegative.

In DNA form, the CDR3 reads TGCGCCAGCAGCCAAGGTAGGGGGCGGACTAGCACAGATACGCAGTATTTT. Its translation is CASSQGRGRTSTDTQYF. The chain joins TRBV4-1 to TRBJ2-3; TRBD1 matches 7 bases. The J segment lost 0 bases and the V segment lost 1 base, leaving 7 bases of the junction unmatched. CDR1 MGHRA and CDR2 YSYEKL come from the germline V gene. The CDR3 is 17 residues long.

The V and J genes are TRBV5-4 and TRBJ2-5; 7 nucleotides align to TRBD1. J was trimmed by 5 bases and V by 4 bases; bases with no gene match: 14. Germline V CDR1 and CDR2: SGHNT, YYREEE (reference sequence). The CDR3 length is 16 residues. CDR3 in DNA: TGTGCCAGCAGCCGCGCGAGGGGGCGCAAGGGGGAGACCCAGTACTTC. Translating it yields CASSRARGRKGETQYF.

CDR3: CASSLEQGVKGYTF. In DNA, the CDR3 is TGCGCCAGCAGCCTTGAACAGGGGGTGAAAGGCTACACCTTC. This chain joins TRBV5-1 and TRBJ1-2, with 8 nucleotides matching TRBD1. This CDR3 comprises 14 residues. V lost 4 bases to trimming and J lost 8 bases; unmatched junction nucleotides: 10. Germline V gene data show CDR1 as SGHRS and CDR2 as YFSETQ.

The chain is built from TRBV11-2 and TRBJ1-2; 7 bases map to TRBD1. Germline V gives CDR1 SGHAT, CDR2 FQNNGV. V trimming: 7 bases; J trimming: 6 bases; junction bases outside the gene matches: 11. The CDR3 extends over 14 amino acids. The CDR3 loop is CASNEIRGRNGYTF. In DNA form, the CDR3 reads TGTGCCAGCAACGAAATAAGGGGGCGGAATGGCTACACCTTC.

The rearrangement joins TRBV9 to TRBJ2-3; D perhaps matches TRBD2 (6 bases). The CDR3 has 15 amino acids. The germline V gene encodes CDR1 SGDLS and CDR2 YYNGEE. Trimming pared 4 bases from V and 2 bases from J, leaving 14 bases between. CDR3 sequence: CASSTLAAATDTQYF. CDR3 nucleotides: TGTGCCAGCAGCACCTTAGCGGCGGCCACAGATACGCAGTATTTT.

The chain combines TRBV6-5 with TRBJ2-7; a possible D gene is TRBD2 (7 bases). Germline lookup yields CDR1 MNHEY and CDR2 SVGAGI. V lost 2 bases and J lost 5, with 13 bases in between. The CDR3 is made up of 14 amino acids. CDR3 sequence reads: CASSYEWGGHEQYF. In DNA, the CDR3 is TGTGCCAGCAGTTACGAATGGGGGGGGCACGAGCAGTACTTC.

This clone was picked up one time. The V call is TRBV7-9, the J call TRBJ1-5; perhaps TRBD1 as D (5 bases). Germline CDR1 SEHNR, CDR2 FQNEAQ (reference sequence). Between the trimmed V and J ends, which lost 4 bases and 4 bases, there was a span of 14 bases. The CDR3 length is 15 residues. The CDR3 DNA reads as TGTGCCAGCAGCTCCGCGGGACGGCCGAATCAGCCCCAGCATTTT. This translates into CASSSAGRPNQPQHF.

This chain links TRBV18 with TRBJ2-7, with 7 positions matching TRBD2. The CDR3 runs 13 residues. The V gene end was trimmed by 3 bases and the J gene end by 3 bases; junction bases not matched to a gene: 2. Germline loops: CDR1 KGHSH, CDR2 LQKENI. In DNA form, the CDR3 reads TGTGCCAGCTCACCGGGACTACACTACGAGCAGTACTTC. Amino acid sequence: CASSPGLHYEQYF.

V and J are TRBV30 and TRBJ1-6, with D uncertain. This CDR3 is 15 amino acids long. V was cut by 0 bases and J by 8 bases, with 14 bases left in between. Germline V gene data show CDR1 as GTSNPN and CDR2 as SVGIG (reference sequence). CDR3 sequence (DNA): TGTGCCTGGAGTGTCCCCTACAGTTTGGATTCACCCCTCCACTTT. This encodes CAWSVPYSLDSPLHF.

This chain links TRBV7-6 with TRBJ2-3, with 10 bases lining up with TRBD2. Trimming removed 5 bases from V and 0 bases from J; junction bases left unmatched: 11. Germline V gene sequence: CDR1 SGHVS, CDR2 FNYEAQ. The CDR3 runs to 18 residues. Here the CDR3 reads CASSSASGGLVSTDTQYF. DNA for the CDR3: TGTGCCAGCAGCAGCGCTAGCGGGGGCCTGGTTAGCACAGATACGCAGTATTTT.

The chain carries TRBV9 and TRBJ2-2; TRBD1 might be the D (6 bases). The CDR3 has 17 residues. V gave up 2 bases and J gave up 2 bases, with 16 bases separating them. CDR1 is SGDLS, CDR2 YYNGEE, per germline. CDR3 DNA: TGTGCCAGCAGCGTCCGACAGGCATGGACCAACACCGGGGAGCTGTTTTTT. Translation: CASSVRQAWTNTGELFF.

In this sample, this clone turned up a few times. The gene calls are TRBV5-1 and TRBJ2-1; 9 bases are shared with TRBD2. The V and J ends lost 6 bases and 8 bases, in that order; junction bases with no gene match: 6. The CDR3 has 13 residues. From germline, CDR1 is SGHRS and CDR2 YFSETQ. CDR3 DNA: TGCGCCAGCATGAAGCGGGAGGAGGATGAGCAGTTCTTC. It codes for CASMKREEDEQFF.

The V gene is TRBV19, the J gene TRBJ2-2; no clear D. Per germline, CDR1 LNHDA and CDR2 SQIVND (reference sequence). V shed 2 bases and J shed 4 bases, with 11 bases lying between them. The CDR3 spans 15 residues. CDR3 sequence reads: CASSITISSTGELFF. CDR3 bases: TGTGCCAGTAGTATAACTATTTCCTCCACCGGGGAGCTGTTTTTT.

This clone was seen only once. This chain joins TRBV27 and TRBJ2-3, with 9 bases lining up with TRBD1. Losses at the gene ends were 3 bases for V and 1 base for J; bases not matched to a gene: 2. The CDR3 has 15 residues. Germline CDR1 is MNHEY and CDR2 is SMNVEV (reference sequence). The CDR3 reads CASSFRDRGTDTQYF. The DNA for the CDR3 is TGTGCCAGCAGTTTCCGGGACAGGGGCACAGATACGCAGTATTTT.

This clone was detected only a few times. The V call is TRBV2, the J call TRBJ2-4; 11 nucleotides line up with TRBD2. V lost 4 bases, J lost 0 bases, and 11 bases stayed unmatched. This CDR3 contains 19 residues. From germline, CDR1 is SNHLY and CDR2 FYNNEI. As DNA, the CDR3 is TGTGCCAGCAGTGTTTCGCTAGCGGGGGGCATACTAGCCAAAAACATTCAGTACTTC. Protein: CASSVSLAGGILAKNIQYF.

The V gene is TRBV11-2, the J gene TRBJ2-1; 8 bases line up with TRBD2. The CDR3 totals 18 residues. Trimming at V came to 1 base and at J to 0 bases, leaving 8 bases not matched to a gene. The V gene's germline CDR1 is SGHAT and CDR2 FQNNGV. CDR3 DNA sequence: TGTGCCAGCAGCTTAGGGTCACGGGGGGGCCCCTCCTACAATGAGCAGTTCTTC. Its translation is CASSLGSRGGPSYNEQFF.

CDR3 nucleotides: TGTGCCAGCAGCGTCGTAGGCGGCGGTTCACCCCTCCACTTT. As protein: CASSVVGGGSPLHF. The chain couples TRBV9 to TRBJ1-6; D is undetermined. Trimming pared 2 bases from V and 9 bases from J, leaving 12 bases between. The CDR3 covers 14 residues. CDR1 and CDR2 from the germline V gene are SGDLS and YYNGEE.

The chain combines TRBV11-1 with TRBJ2-5; 8 nucleotides line up with TRBD2. Trimming removed 5 bases from V and 4 bases from J; junction bases left unmatched: 12. The CDR3 totals 16 residues. Germline CDR1 and CDR2: SGHAT and FQDESV (reference sequence). The CDR3 nucleotides are TGTGCCAGCAGCCGGGGGGGCCCTCATGACGGAGAGACCCAGTACTTC. Its protein product is CASSRGGPHDGETQYF.

The chain recombines TRBV29-1 with TRBJ1-6; 9 nucleotides align to TRBD1. J was trimmed by 7 bases and V by 7 bases; bases with no gene match: 5. CDR3 length: 13 amino acids. Germline V gene data show CDR1 as SQVTM and CDR2 as ANQGSEA. This chain's CDR3 is CSARDRANSPLHF. CDR3 sequence (DNA): TGCAGCGCTAGGGACAGGGCCAATTCACCCCTCCACTTT.

The V gene is TRBV7-8, the J gene TRBJ1-5, with D maybe TRBD1 (6 bases). Germline CDR1 is SGHVS and CDR2 is FQNEAQ. Trimming left V 7 bases short and J 7 bases short, with 20 bases between. The CDR3 is 15 residues long. CDR3 coding DNA: TGTGCCAGCACCGAAGGGGGGGGGATAGGGCAGCCCCAGCATTTT. Its translation: CASTEGGGIGQPQHF.

This sequence joins TRBV27 and TRBJ2-4; D remains ambiguous. Looked up from germline, CDR1 is MNHEY and CDR2 is SMNVEV (reference sequence). This CDR3 contains 16 residues. V lost 6 bases, J lost 0 bases, and 15 bases lay in between. For the CDR3, the DNA is TGTGCCAGCAGCCCCCCGCTCGGGTTAGCCAAAAACATTCAGTACTTC. Translation: CASSPPLGLAKNIQYF.

V and J are TRBV4-1 and TRBJ2-7; 9 positions agree with TRBD1. V gave up 4 bases and J gave up 2 bases; unmatched junction bases: 6. Germline V gives CDR1 MGHRA, CDR2 YSYEKL. The CDR3 loop spans 15 amino acids. The CDR3 sequence: CASSPLQGAAYEQYF. The CDR3, as DNA: TGCGCCAGCAGCCCTTTACAGGGGGCGGCCTACGAGCAGTACTTC.

This rearrangement joins TRBV7-2 to TRBJ2-2, with D perhaps matching TRBD2 (5 bases). This CDR3 has 15 residues. Deletions cut 2 bases from V and 4 bases from J, with 11 bases between. Germline CDR1 reads SGHTA; CDR2 reads FQGNSA. Written as DNA, the CDR3 is TGTGCCAGCAGCTTACGAGGGATCGGCACCGGGGAGCTGTTTTTT. It encodes CASSLRGIGTGELFF.

DNA of the CDR3: TGTGCCAGCAGTTACCGGGGCAGGGCGGGGACCGGGGAGCTGTTTTTT. Amino acids: CASSYRGRAGTGELFF. The rearrangement links TRBV6-5 to TRBJ2-2; tentative D call: TRBD2 (6 bases). The germline V gene has CDR1 MNHEY and CDR2 SVGAGI. This CDR3 contains 16 residues. Trimming took off 2 bases at V and 5 bases at J, with 15 bases between the two ends.

The rearrangement uses TRBV5-1 and TRBJ2-5, with 12 bases aligning to TRBD2. Looked up from germline, CDR1 is SGHRS and CDR2 is YFSETQ. V lost 7 bases, J lost 4 bases, and 11 bases stayed unmatched. The CDR3 has 16 residues. CDR3 sequence: CASRTRLAGAGETQYF. As DNA, the CDR3 is TGCGCCAGCCGCACAAGACTAGCGGGAGCGGGAGAGACCCAGTACTTC. Together with reference TRBV5-1 and TRBJ2-5, the CDR3 gives the full variable domain: KAGVTQTPRYLIKTRGQQVTLSCSPISGHRSVSWYQQTPGQGLQFLFEYFSETQRNKGNFPGRFSGRQFSNSRSEMNVSTLELGDSALYLCASRTRLAGAGETQYFGPGTRLLVL.

This rearrangement joins TRBV6-6 to TRBJ1-1; D ambiguous. Germline-derived CDR1 and CDR2 are MNHNY and SVGAGI (reference sequence). The ends were cut back, 8 bases at V and 0 bases at J, with 16 bases in the middle. The CDR3 totals 15 residues. The CDR3 loop reads CASVIPLAMNTEAFF. DNA of the CDR3: TGTGCCAGCGTCATCCCTCTAGCCATGAACACTGAAGCTTTCTTT.